One sample yielded the 25 T cell receptor beta chains listed below, sequenced in a study of patients and donors after allogeneic stem cell transplantation. MiXCR was run by TCRdb on the RT-PCR reads, yielding one entry per CDR3 protein. This table has about 400,000 distinct CDR3 sequences, 16% appearing once. Sequenced input: blood, either unsorted or a sorted T cell fraction (not recorded which). The receptors were gathered from a human donor who was either an allogeneic HSCT recipient or a stem cell or donor lymphocyte infusion donor (not recorded which). It is not recorded whose cells these are; they may come from a transplant donor.

The sample holds a few counts of this clonotype. This rearrangement joins TRBV12-5 to TRBJ2-5; no clear D. CDR3 length equals 13 residues. The V and J ends lost 2 bases and 1 base respectively, with 5 bases between them. Germline V gene lookup returns CDR1 LGHNT and CDR2 FRNRAP. CDR3: CASGLSAQETQYF. CDR3 coding DNA: TGTGCTAGTGGTTTGAGCGCCCAAGAGACCCAGTACTTC.

This clonotype was detected a few times. This rearrangement joins TRBV24-1 to TRBJ2-3; 12 positions match TRBD1. The CDR3 totals 16 residues. The trim removed 5 bases at V and 1 base at J, leaving 3 bases unmatched. In germline, CDR1 is KGHDR, CDR2 SFDVKD. Here the CDR3 reads CATSAGTGGGTDTQYF. CDR3 bases: TGTGCCACCAGTGCAGGGACAGGGGGCGGCACAGATACGCAGTATTTT.

The chain uses TRBV2 and TRBJ2-2, with TRBD1 identical over 8 bases. V dropped 4 bases and J dropped 5; count of bases not matched to a gene: 6. In germline, CDR1 is SNHLY, CDR2 FYNNEI. The CDR3 contains 15 residues. The CDR3 region is CASSVPGGGTGELFF. The CDR3, as DNA: TGTGCCAGCAGTGTTCCAGGGGGCGGGACCGGGGAGCTGTTTTTT.

The chain combines TRBV7-2 with TRBJ2-7; D might be TRBD1 or TRBD2, each matching 5 bases. The CDR3 is 15 amino acids. The germline gives CDR1 SGHTA, CDR2 FQGNSA. Trimming stripped 6 bases from V and 0 bases from J, with 15 bases between. CDR3 amino acids: CASSMTWGSSYEQYF. In DNA, the CDR3 is TGTGCCAGCAGTATGACTTGGGGGAGCTCCTACGAGCAGTACTTC.

This clonotype occurred many times. This sequence joins TRBV5-6 and TRBJ2-5; D is tentatively TRBD1 or TRBD2 (6 bases each). Germline CDR1 reads SGHDT; CDR2 reads YYEEEE. The CDR3 loop spans 14 amino acids. Between the trimmed V and J ends, which lost 6 bases and 1 base, there was a span of 13 bases. The CDR3 is CASTRGGTQETQYF. In DNA, the CDR3 is TGTGCCAGCACCCGAGGGGGGACCCAAGAGACCCAGTACTTC.

As for this clonotype: The CDR3 does not end in the conserved phenylalanine or tryptophan, so this is likely a read error. The V call is TRBV19, the J call TRBJ1-2; D is ambiguous. The V and J ends lost 2 bases and 5 bases respectively, with 6 bases between them. Germline V gene sequence: CDR1 LNHDA, CDR2 SQIVND (reference sequence). This CDR3 is built from 12 residues. CDR3 in DNA: TGTGCCAGTAGTATAAGTGTTTATGGCTACACCTAC. This encodes CASSISVYGYTY.

The chain couples TRBV6-2 or TRBV6-3 to TRBJ2-2; 9 bases map to TRBD1. The CDR3 runs to 17 residues. The V segment lost 7 bases and the J segment 1 base; nucleotides outside the gene matches: 10. Germline values: CDR1 MNHEY, CDR2 SVGEGT. CDR3 DNA: TGTGCCAGCATTTCAACGAGGGGACAGGGGAACACCGGGGAGCTGTTTTTT. This sequence encodes CASISTRGQGNTGELFF.

The chain uses TRBV28 and TRBJ2-2, with D possibly being TRBD2 (6 bases). The length of the CDR3 is 14 residues. CDR1 is MDHEN, CDR2 SYDVKM, per germline. Between the trimmed V and J ends, which lost 6 bases and 5 bases, there was a span of 13 bases. CDR3 residues: CASRPGTLTGELFF. In nucleotides, the CDR3 is TGTGCCAGCAGGCCGGGGACTTTAACCGGGGAGCTGTTTTTT.

The CDR3 DNA reads as TGTGCCAGCTCACCACGACAAACCTACGAGCAGTACTTC. Amino acids: CASSPRQTYEQYF. The chain has TRBV18 and TRBJ2-7; D is undetermined. Trimming left V 1 base short and J 2 bases short, with 6 bases between. Germline V gene lookup returns CDR1 KGHSH and CDR2 LQKENI. The CDR3 spans 13 residues.

This clonotype was seen a single time. V usage is TRBV7-6 and J usage is TRBJ2-5; D unresolved. The V gene lost 5 bases and the J gene lost 5 bases, with 15 bases spanning the gap. The CDR3 runs 14 residues. The germline gives CDR1 SGHVS, CDR2 FNYEAQ. CDR3 bases: TGTGCCAGCAGCCTATCGCGGCGCGACGAGACCCAGTACTTC. It is translated as CASSLSRRDETQYF.

The V call is TRBV24-1, the J call TRBJ2-5; perhaps TRBD1 as D (6 bases). CDR1 and CDR2 (germline): KGHDR, SFDVKD. V lost 6 bases, J lost 5 bases, and 15 bases lay in between. This CDR3 comprises 14 residues. The CDR3 protein is CATSRTSRGETQYF. In nucleotides, the CDR3 is TGTGCCACCAGTAGAACTTCAAGGGGGGAGACCCAGTACTTC.

This clonotype was seen a few times. The rearrangement uses TRBV9 and TRBJ1-5; tentatively, D is TRBD1 (5 bases). Germline assignment: CDR1 SGDLS and CDR2 YYNGEE. V gave up 0 bases and J gave up 7 bases, with 8 bases separating them. The CDR3 loop spans 13 amino acids. The CDR3 here is CASSVGGGQPQHF. CDR3 DNA: TGTGCCAGCAGCGTAGGGGGCGGACAGCCCCAGCATTTT.

The chain has TRBV12-3 or TRBV12-4 and TRBJ2-7; 9 bases line up with TRBD2. The ends lost 6 bases at V and 0 bases at J; junction bases unmatched: 3. The CDR3 contains 14 residues. The DNA of the CDR3 is TGTGCCAGCAGGAGTAGCGGGAGCTCCTACGAGCAGTACTTC. It yields the protein CASRSSGSSYEQYF.

This chain joins TRBV12-3 or TRBV12-4 and TRBJ1-5, with D possibly being TRBD1 (5 bases). The V gene lost 7 bases and the J gene lost 7 bases, with 20 bases spanning the gap. The CDR3 is 15 residues long. The CDR3 loop reads CASTLTGGKSQPQHF. CDR3 sequence (DNA): TGTGCCAGCACTCTCACGGGGGGGAAATCGCAGCCCCAGCATTTT.

The chain has TRBV3-1 and TRBJ2-1, with 10 bases fitting TRBD2. This CDR3 comprises 14 residues. Germline CDR1 is LGHDT and CDR2 is YNNKEL (reference sequence). Trimming at V came to 6 bases and at J to 6 bases, leaving 5 bases not matched to a gene. The CDR3 is CASSKAGGSNEQFF. The CDR3, as DNA: TGTGCCAGCAGTAAAGCGGGGGGGTCCAATGAGCAGTTCTTC.

This chain links TRBV19 with TRBJ1-5; possibly TRBD1 for D (5 bases). The germline V and J ends were trimmed by 0 bases and 3 bases, with 21 bases remaining between them. CDR3 size: 19 residues. Per the germline V gene, CDR1 is LNHDA and CDR2 is SQIVND (reference sequence). The chain's CDR3 is CASSIDLNSLQGHNQPQHF. The CDR3 DNA is TGTGCCAGTAGTATAGATCTAAATTCTCTCCAGGGCCACAATCAGCCCCAGCATTTT.

V and J are TRBV7-9 and TRBJ2-5; weak D call: TRBD2 (6 bases). The CDR3 has 14 residues. The germline V gene encodes CDR1 SEHNR and CDR2 FQNEAQ (reference sequence). Deletions cut 8 bases from V and 1 base from J, with 14 bases between. The CDR3 spells CASLPGGSQETQYF. The CDR3 DNA sequence: TGTGCCAGCCTCCCCGGGGGTTCCCAAGAGACCCAGTACTTC.

Only a few counts were recorded for this clonotype. The rearrangement uses TRBV6-1 and TRBJ2-7; D might be TRBD1 (5 bases). CDR3 length equals 13 residues. Looked up from germline, CDR1 is MNHNS and CDR2 is SASEGT. V gave up 8 bases and J gave up 2 bases, with 13 bases separating them. The CDR3 nucleotides are TGTGCCAGCTGGTTCAGGGAAGCCTACGAGCAGTACTTC. It encodes CASWFREAYEQYF.

The chain carries TRBV10-3 and TRBJ2-3, with D possibly being TRBD2 (6 bases). This CDR3 region has 17 residues. Germline V gives CDR1 ENHRY, CDR2 SYGVKD. V lost 5 bases and J lost 0, with 18 bases in between. CDR3 bases: TGTGCCATCAGTAAATACCTAGCGCGGAGTAGCACAGATACGCAGTATTTT. Amino acids: CAISKYLARSSTDTQYF.

This clonotype was seen a few times. This CDR3 reads CASSRPTSTDTQYF. CDR3 bases: TGTGCCAGCAGCCGCCCGACTAGCACAGATACGCAGTATTTT. This chain links TRBV3-1 with TRBJ2-3; D ambiguous. Germline V gene lookup returns CDR1 LGHDT and CDR2 YNNKEL (reference sequence). The CDR3 contains 14 residues. V gave up 4 bases and J gave up 0 bases, with 8 bases separating them.

This clonotype came up a few times. The V gene is TRBV10-2, the J gene TRBJ2-3, with D maybe TRBD2 (7 bases). Germline loops: CDR1 WSHSY, CDR2 SAAADI. This CDR3 is 14 amino acids long. V lost 6 bases and J 5 bases, leaving 15 bases between the germline ends. DNA for the CDR3: TGCGCCAGCAGAAGGGGGGGGGCCGTAGATACGCAGTATTTT. Residues: CASRRGGAVDTQYF.

This clonotype was picked up many times. V gene TRBV9 combines with J gene TRBJ2-1; D unclear. The germline V gene has CDR1 SGDLS and CDR2 YYNGEE. With 0 bases removed from V and 8 bases from J, the gap between germline ends came to 12 bases. The CDR3 sequence is 14 residues long. CDR3 sequence reads: CASSVGGRLDEQFF. The CDR3 DNA sequence: TGTGCCAGCAGCGTAGGGGGTCGTCTCGATGAGCAGTTCTTC.

The chain recombines TRBV7-9 with TRBJ1-4, with D hard to call. This CDR3 spans 14 amino acids. Looked up from germline, CDR1 is SEHNR and CDR2 is FQNEAQ (reference sequence). Trimming left V 6 bases short and J 5 bases short, with 13 bases between. CDR3 nucleotide sequence: TGTGCCAGCAGTGTCGTGGGCAGCAATGAAAAACTGTTTTTT. Translating it yields CASSVVGSNEKLFF.

This clonotype occurred once. This chain links TRBV7-9 with TRBJ1-6; 8 bases align to TRBD1. The CDR3 has 15 residues. The V gene end was trimmed by 1 base and the J gene end by 9 bases; junction bases not matched to a gene: 5. Per germline, CDR1 SEHNR and CDR2 FQNEAQ (reference sequence). CDR3: CASSLVQGARSPLHF. In nucleotides, the CDR3 is TGTGCCAGCAGCTTAGTGCAGGGGGCTCGTTCACCCCTCCACTTT.

The V and J genes are TRBV7-9 and TRBJ1-6; the match to TRBD1 covers 7 bases. V lost 6 bases and J lost 9; bases outside the gene matches: 2. CDR1 is SEHNR, CDR2 FQNEAQ, per germline (reference sequence). The CDR3 spans 12 residues. The chain's CDR3 is CASRTGSSPLHF. Here the CDR3 DNA reads TGTGCCAGCAGGACAGGGAGTTCACCCCTCCACTTT. Full variable domain (rest looked up from reference TRBV7-9 and TRBJ1-6): DTGVSQNPRHKITKRGQNVTFRCDPISEHNRLYWYRQTLGQGPEFLTYFQNEAQLEKSRLLSDRFSAERPKGSFSTLEIQRTEQGDSAMYLCASRTGSSPLHFGNGTRLTVT.